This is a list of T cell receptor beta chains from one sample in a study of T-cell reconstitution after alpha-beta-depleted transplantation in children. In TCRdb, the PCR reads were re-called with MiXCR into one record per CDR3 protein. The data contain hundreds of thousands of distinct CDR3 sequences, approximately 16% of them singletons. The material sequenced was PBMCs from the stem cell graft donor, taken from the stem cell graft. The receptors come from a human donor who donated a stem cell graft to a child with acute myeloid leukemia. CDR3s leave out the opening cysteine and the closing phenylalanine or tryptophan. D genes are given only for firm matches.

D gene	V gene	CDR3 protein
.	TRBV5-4	ASSRDPGDEKLF
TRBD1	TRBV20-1	SARSQGATDTQY
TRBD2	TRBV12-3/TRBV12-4	ASSFGLAGSYEQY
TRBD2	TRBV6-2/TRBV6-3	ASRPHGLAGPTDTQY
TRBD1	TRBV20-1	SAPGQTEGSYEKLF
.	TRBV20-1	SAKIYGQLFHEQY
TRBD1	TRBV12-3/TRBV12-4	ASSLRGTGGILYNEQF
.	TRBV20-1	SANPGGTEAF
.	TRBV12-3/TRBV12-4	ASSLTLQGRGETQY
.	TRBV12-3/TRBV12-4	ASYGRRGDQY
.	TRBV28	ASSLLADRREQETQY
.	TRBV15	ATSSLSPKLF
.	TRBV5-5	ASSQRPNYGYT